This T cell receptor beta chain was identified during a study of neoadjuvant anti-PD-1 for oral cavity cancer. Per the germline V gene, CDR1 is SEHNR and CDR2 is FQNEAQ (reference sequence). CDR3 length equals 15 residues. After removal of 3 bases from V and 5 bases from J, the junction contained 7 bases not matched to a gene. The table came from immunoSEQ multiplex PCR; TCRdb's copy has only in-frame clones and leaves some out. The repertoire holds around 17,000 clones, approximately 65% seen once, with about 2.7% in the top ten. The chain carries TRBV7-9 and TRBJ2-1, with TRBD2 identical over 7 bases. The clonotype originates from a person between 40 and 80 years old with oral cavity squamous cell carcinoma. The material sequenced was PBMCs, taken before nivolumab (anti-PD-1) treatment. The chain's CDR3 is CASSFGGGPNNEQFF. In nucleotides, the CDR3 is TGTGCCAGCAGCTTTGGGGGAGGGCCCAACAATGAGCAGTTCTTC.